This T cell receptor beta chain was sequenced during a study of monozygotic twins with inflammatory bowel disease. Study-level findings and limits: Patients received differing immunosuppressive treatments, which may have added variability to their repertoires. Among IBD patients, TCRbeta diversity (inverse Simpson) was lower than in healthy co-twins.

Germline-derived CDR1 and CDR2 are MNHEY and SVGAGI. This CDR3 has 12 residues. Points on this clonotype: Its antigen is still unknown.

The authors used 3500 ng of total RNA per TCR library. TCRdb re-called the 5' RACE reads; one entry per CDR3 protein, DNA not given. Its table lists about 210,000 distinct CDR3 sequences. The gene calls are TRBV6-5 and TRBJ2-5; the D gene TCRdb calls, TRBD2, cannot be checked with no DNA. The sample was blood. This sequence was found in a human donor with ulcerative colitis or Crohn's disease, or a healthy co-twin of an affected twin (not recorded which). The CDR3 is CASKGLRETQYF.